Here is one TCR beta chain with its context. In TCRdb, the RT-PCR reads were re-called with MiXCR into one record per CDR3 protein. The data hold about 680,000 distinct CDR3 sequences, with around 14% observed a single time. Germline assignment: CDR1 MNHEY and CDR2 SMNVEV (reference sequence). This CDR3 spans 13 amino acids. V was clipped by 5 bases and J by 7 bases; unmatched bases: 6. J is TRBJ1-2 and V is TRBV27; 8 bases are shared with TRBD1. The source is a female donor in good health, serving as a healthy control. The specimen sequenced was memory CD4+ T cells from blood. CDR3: CASSLTGVLGYTF. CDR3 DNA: TGTGCCAGCAGTCTGACAGGGGTGCTTGGCTACACCTTC.